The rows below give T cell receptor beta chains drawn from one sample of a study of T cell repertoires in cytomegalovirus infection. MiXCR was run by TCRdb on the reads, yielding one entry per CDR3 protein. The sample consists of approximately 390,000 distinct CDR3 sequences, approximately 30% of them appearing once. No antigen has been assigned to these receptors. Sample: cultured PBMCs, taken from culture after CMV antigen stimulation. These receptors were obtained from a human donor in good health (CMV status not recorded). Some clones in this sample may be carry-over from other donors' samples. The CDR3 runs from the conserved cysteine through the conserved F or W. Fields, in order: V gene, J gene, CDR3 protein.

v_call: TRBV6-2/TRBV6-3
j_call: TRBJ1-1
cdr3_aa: CASNVGRENTEAFF

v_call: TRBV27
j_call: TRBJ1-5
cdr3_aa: CASSYNNQPQHF

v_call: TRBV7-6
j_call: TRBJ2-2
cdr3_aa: CASSSRLREGNTGELFF

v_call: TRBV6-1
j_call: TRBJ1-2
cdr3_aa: CASRSPGTTGYTF

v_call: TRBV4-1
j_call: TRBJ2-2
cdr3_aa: CASSPPGTSRNTGELFF

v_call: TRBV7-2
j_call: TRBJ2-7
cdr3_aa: CASSRDQPYEQYF

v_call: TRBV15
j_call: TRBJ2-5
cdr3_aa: CATSRDRSGMKTQYF

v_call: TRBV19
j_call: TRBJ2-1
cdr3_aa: CASSHRDPYNEQFF

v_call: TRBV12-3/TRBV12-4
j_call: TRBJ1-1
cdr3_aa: CANSLADLVVNTEAFF

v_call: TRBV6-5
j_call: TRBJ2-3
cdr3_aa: CASSPTSKADTQYF

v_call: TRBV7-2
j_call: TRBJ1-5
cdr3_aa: CASSPQGASNQPQHF

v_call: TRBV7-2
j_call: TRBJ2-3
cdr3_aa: CASSFRLAGGFTDTQYF

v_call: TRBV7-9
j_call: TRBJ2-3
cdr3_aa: CASSSPSTGADTQYF

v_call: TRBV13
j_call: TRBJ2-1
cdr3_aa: CASSLEVTSVSEQFF

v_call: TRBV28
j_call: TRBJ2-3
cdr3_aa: CAGRWQGTDTQYF

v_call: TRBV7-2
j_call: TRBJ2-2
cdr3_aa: CASSSFFPNTGELFF

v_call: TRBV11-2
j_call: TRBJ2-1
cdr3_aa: CASSPPTGDNEQFF

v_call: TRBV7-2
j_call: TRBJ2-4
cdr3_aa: CASSLQGGPKNIQYF

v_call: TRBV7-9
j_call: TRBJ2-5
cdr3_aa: CASGLWTTETQYF

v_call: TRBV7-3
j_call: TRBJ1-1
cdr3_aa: CASSLFGGGNTEAFF